The 28 T cell receptor beta chains given below trace back to one sample, sequenced in a study of blood T cells in healthy people across ages. A second about 7 to 12 cycle PCR used barcoded and J-beta primers. One entry per CDR3 protein, called by TCRdb with MiXCR from the 5' RACE reads. Of about 1.6 million distinct CDR3 sequences detected, roughly 32% appear once; the ten largest clones hold over 9%. The sequenced material came from blood. Receptors were obtained from a woman in her thirties in good health.

This clonotype was counted ten times or more. This chain links TRBV10-3 with TRBJ2-5, with unresolved D. Deletions cut 3 bases from V and 2 bases from J, with 10 bases between. CDR3 size: 14 residues. Germline V gives CDR1 ENHRY, CDR2 SYGVKD. In DNA form, the CDR3 reads TGTGCCATCAGTGAATTTGCGACACAAGAGACCCAGTACTTC. As protein: CAISEFATQETQYF.

V usage is TRBV5-6 and J usage is TRBJ2-1; perhaps TRBD2 as D (5 bases). The germline V and J ends were trimmed by 3 bases and 2 bases, with 15 bases remaining between them. Germline CDR1 SGHDT, CDR2 YYEEEE. The CDR3 length is 16 residues. The CDR3 here is CASSYRGRPPYNEQFF. CDR3 in DNA: TGTGCCAGCAGCTACCGAGGGCGGCCCCCCTACAATGAGCAGTTCTTC. The full variable domain, with the rest looked up from reference TRBV5-6 and TRBJ2-1, is DAGVTQSPTHLIKTRGQQVTLRCSPKSGHDTVSWYQQALGQGPQFIFQYYEEEERQRGNFPDRFSGHQFPNYSSELNVNALLLGDSALYLCASSYRGRPPYNEQFFGPGTRLTVL.

The chain links TRBV5-1 to TRBJ2-1; 7 nucleotides agree with TRBD2. V lost 1 base and J lost 8; bases outside the gene matches: 3. The CDR3 contains 13 residues. CDR1 and CDR2 (germline): SGHRS, YFSETQ. This chain's CDR3 is CASSLSGADEQFF. In DNA form, the CDR3 reads TGCGCCAGCAGCTTGAGCGGGGCCGATGAGCAGTTCTTC.

In its sample, this clonotype was seen many times. CDR3 sequence reads: CASSPGTGGEEQFF. The DNA of the CDR3 is TGTGCCAGCAGCCCTGGGACAGGGGGCGAAGAGCAGTTCTTC. This chain connects TRBV3-1 to TRBJ2-1; 12 bases fit TRBD1. Per the germline V gene, CDR1 is LGHDT and CDR2 is YNNKEL (reference sequence). The CDR3 extends over 14 amino acids. The V segment lost 4 bases and the J segment 10 bases; nucleotides outside the gene matches: 5.

The CDR3 spells CASSQDYPSGETQYF. CDR3 sequence (DNA): TGCGCCAGCAGCCAAGATTATCCAAGTGGAGAGACCCAGTACTTC. V and J are TRBV4-1 and TRBJ2-5; D is undetermined. With 0 bases removed from V and 4 bases from J, the gap between germline ends came to 12 bases. In germline, CDR1 is MGHRA, CDR2 YSYEKL. This CDR3 region has 15 residues.

In nucleotides, the CDR3 is TGTGCCAGCAGCTTAGCAGCAGGGGGCGGCTATGGCTACACCTTC. Amino acid sequence: CASSLAAGGGYGYTF. J is TRBJ1-2 and V is TRBV7-9; 8 nucleotides agree with TRBD1. Germline V gives CDR1 SEHNR, CDR2 FQNEAQ (reference sequence). This CDR3 is 15 amino acids long. Trimming cost V 0 bases and J 4 bases; bases outside gene matches: 4.

This clonotype was counted ten times or more. The chain couples TRBV5-1 to TRBJ2-1; D is unresolved. The CDR3 contains 15 residues. Germline values: CDR1 SGHRS, CDR2 YFSETQ. The V gene lost 4 bases and the J gene lost 0 bases, with 11 bases spanning the gap. The CDR3 loop is CASSLDHSSYNEQFF. The CDR3, as DNA: TGCGCCAGCAGCCTAGACCATAGCTCCTACAATGAGCAGTTCTTC.

CDR3 nucleotide sequence: TGTGCCAGCAGCTTAGCGCTAGGGCAGTTCCACGAGCAGTACTTC. This gives the protein CASSLALGQFHEQYF. The chain combines TRBV7-9 with TRBJ2-7; no reliable D call. Deletions cut 0 bases from V and 5 bases from J, with 14 bases between. This CDR3 contains 15 residues. Germline V gene data show CDR1 as SEHNR and CDR2 as FQNEAQ (reference sequence). Full variable domain (rest looked up from reference TRBV7-9 and TRBJ2-7): DTGVSQNPRHKITKRGQNVTFRCDPISEHNRLYWYRQTLGQGPEFLTYFQNEAQLEKSRLLSDRFSAERPKGSFSTLEIQRTEQGDSAMYLCASSLALGQFHEQYFGPGTRLTVT.

This clonotype was recorded a few times. This CDR3 is CASSLRTEGQFF. The CDR3 DNA reads as TGTGCCAGCAGTCTACGGACTGAAGGGCAGTTCTTC. The rearrangement joins TRBV28 to TRBJ2-1; tentatively, D is TRBD2 (5 bases). The germline CDR1 and CDR2 sequences are MDHEN and SYDVKM. V was shortened by 5 bases and J by 12 bases, with 14 bases between the two germline ends. CDR3 length: 12 amino acids.

The chain recombines TRBV20-1 with TRBJ2-3; D gene unclear. Deletions cut 1 base from V and 6 bases from J, with 11 bases between. From germline, CDR1 is DFQATT and CDR2 SNEGSKA (reference sequence). This CDR3 has 13 amino acids. Here the CDR3 reads CSARVASRDTQYF. The DNA for the CDR3 is TGCAGTGCTAGAGTAGCCAGTAGGGATACGCAGTATTTT.

Written as DNA, the CDR3 is TGTGCCAGCAGCTGGGGTTCCAGGGAGCAGTTCTTC. Protein sequence: CASSWGSREQFF. The rearrangement uses TRBV7-9 and TRBJ2-1; D call uncertain. The CDR3 contains 12 residues. CDR1 is SEHNR and CDR2 is FQNEAQ in the germline V gene (reference sequence). V was trimmed by 4 bases and J by 10 bases, leaving 11 bases between them.

This clonotype was picked up a small number of times. J is TRBJ2-1 and V is TRBV9; 7 nucleotides agree with TRBD2. Germline V gene lookup returns CDR1 SGDLS and CDR2 YYNGEE. This CDR3 region has 16 residues. J lost 0 bases, V lost 0 bases, and 3 bases had no gene match. The CDR3: CASSVVRESSYNEQFF. The CDR3 DNA reads TGTGCCAGCAGCGTAGTGCGGGAGAGCTCCTACAATGAGCAGTTCTTC.

Only a few counts were recorded for this clonotype. The rearrangement joins TRBV12-3 or TRBV12-4 to TRBJ1-6, with D tentatively TRBD1 (6 bases). The CDR3 has 12 amino acids. Deletions cut 7 bases from V and 10 bases from J, with 11 bases between. The chain's CDR3 is CASTTGGSPLHF. The CDR3 region has the DNA TGTGCCAGCACCACGGGGGGCTCACCCCTCCACTTT.

With regard to this clonotype: This may be a read error, as it is one base from a much larger clone. The chain uses TRBV9 and TRBJ2-3; D is possibly TRBD2 (6 bases). The CDR3 is 14 residues long. The germline V gene has CDR1 SGDLS and CDR2 YYNGEE. The CDR3 region has the DNA TGTGCCAGCAGCCCCCCCGGGAGCACAGTTACGCAGTATTTT. Protein product: CASSPPGSTVTQYF.

This chain joins TRBV10-3 and TRBJ1-2, with 7 bases identical to TRBD1. The germline gives CDR1 ENHRY, CDR2 SYGVKD. J lost 1 base, V lost 3 bases, and 14 bases had no gene match. The CDR3 contains 18 residues. CDR3 bases: TGTGCCATCAGTGAAAAGGGGGCAGGGGAATTGTTTAACTATGGCTACACCTTC. This encodes CAISEKGAGELFNYGYTF.

This clonotype was seen only a few times. The chain recombines TRBV9 with TRBJ2-3; possibly TRBD2 for D (6 bases). Trimming took 4 bases from V and 6 from J, leaving 18 bases between them. The CDR3 extends over 15 amino acids. Germline assignment: CDR1 SGDLS and CDR2 YYNGEE. The DNA of the CDR3 is TGTGCCAGCAGCCCCAAGCCCAAAGGAGGGGATACGCAGTATTTT. Translated: CASSPKPKGGDTQYF.

Only a few counts were recorded for this clonotype. This chain connects TRBV7-9 to TRBJ1-2, with a possible D match to TRBD1 (6 bases). Germline values: CDR1 SEHNR, CDR2 FQNEAQ (reference sequence). Deletions cut 1 base from V and 8 bases from J, with 11 bases between. The CDR3 totals 13 residues. CDR3 sequence reads: CASSLGLQGGYTF. The CDR3 DNA sequence: TGTGCCAGCAGCTTAGGGCTCCAGGGGGGCTACACCTTC.

Notes on this clonotype: An end of the junction differs from the germline gene, which may be a read error. The gene calls are TRBV4-1 and TRBJ1-2, with TRBD1 identical over 7 bases. This CDR3 spans 15 amino acids. CDR1 is MGHRA, CDR2 YSYEKL, per germline. CDR3 DNA sequence: TGCGCCGGCAGCCCCGTCCAGACAGGGAACTATGGCTACACCTTC. It specifies CAGSPVQTGNYGYTF.

This clonotype was counted a few times. The gene calls are TRBV28 and TRBJ1-6, with 10 nucleotides matching TRBD1. With 6 bases clipped from V and 10 bases from J, the junction kept 6 bases outside the gene matches. The V gene's germline CDR1 is MDHEN and CDR2 SYDVKM. CDR3 length equals 14 residues. The CDR3 spells CASSLTGGSSPLHF. Here the CDR3 DNA reads TGTGCCAGCAGCCTGACAGGGGGCTCATCACCCCTCCACTTT.

This clonotype was seen more than once but under ten times. The genes are TRBV28 and TRBJ2-1; 8 positions match TRBD2. V lost 4 bases, J lost 1 base, and 6 bases stayed unmatched. This CDR3 has 16 amino acids. Germline CDR1 MDHEN, CDR2 SYDVKM. The CDR3 nucleotides read TGTGCCAGCAGTTACGGGGGGGAGGGGTCCTACAATGAGCAGTTCTTC. Its translation is CASSYGGEGSYNEQFF.

The V gene is TRBV6-1, the J gene TRBJ2-2; no reliable D call. Per the germline V gene, CDR1 is MNHNS and CDR2 is SASEGT. The CDR3 is 15 residues long. Trimming shortened V by 4 bases and J by 1 base, and 10 bases separated the two germline ends. The DNA for the CDR3 is TGTGCCAGCAGTGTTACCCATTTGAACACCGGGGAGCTGTTTTTT. It yields the protein CASSVTHLNTGELFF.

This chain connects TRBV10-3 to TRBJ1-5; maybe TRBD1 (5 bases). Germline loops: CDR1 ENHRY, CDR2 SYGVKD. The V end lost 3 bases, the J end lost 9 bases, and 15 bases lay between the germline ends. CDR3 length: 14 residues. CDR3 residues: CAISEGTEGRPQHF. CDR3 bases: TGTGCCATCAGTGAAGGGACCGAGGGTCGGCCCCAGCATTTT.

The chain carries TRBV20-1 and TRBJ2-3, with D maybe TRBD1 (6 bases). Trimming left V 6 bases short and J 3 bases short, with 22 bases between. CDR3 length: 16 amino acids. Germline CDR1 DFQATT, CDR2 SNEGSKA (reference sequence). The CDR3 sequence is CSAQVTGFEWTDTQYF. The CDR3 coding sequence is TGCAGTGCCCAGGTTACAGGGTTTGAGTGGACAGATACGCAGTATTTT.

The rearrangement links TRBV30 to TRBJ2-3; D remains unclear. The V end was cut by 1 base, the J end by 2 bases, with 16 bases between. From germline, CDR1 is GTSNPN and CDR2 SVGIG (reference sequence). This CDR3 spans 16 amino acids. The CDR3 DNA is TGTGCCTGGAGTGACAAGGACCGCCTTATCACAGATACGCAGTATTTT. This encodes CAWSDKDRLITDTQYF.

This clonotype was recorded a few times. The junction shows a germline mismatch at one end, possibly a read error. The chain carries TRBV7-2 and TRBJ1-2; D remains ambiguous. Germline V gene data show CDR1 as SGHTA and CDR2 as FQGNSA. The CDR3 loop spans 15 amino acids. DNA for the CDR3: TGTGCCAGCAGCTTAGGACACATACCTAACTATGGCTGCACCTTC. It encodes CASSLGHIPNYGCTF.

The gene calls are TRBV5-4 and TRBJ2-3; D is ambiguous. The CDR3 has 13 residues. V was clipped by 0 bases and J by 6 bases, with 8 bases between them. The germline V gene encodes CDR1 SGHNT and CDR2 YYREEE (reference sequence). The CDR3 nucleotides read TGTGCCAGCAGCTTGGACCCCCCGGATACGCAGTATTTT. Protein product: CASSLDPPDTQYF.

This clonotype was recorded at least ten times. This chain connects TRBV7-9 to TRBJ2-3; TRBD2 might be the D (5 bases). CDR1 and CDR2 (germline): SEHNR, FQNEAQ (reference sequence). The CDR3 extends over 15 amino acids. V gave up 1 base and J gave up 2 bases, with 10 bases separating them. CDR3 DNA: TGTGCCAGCAGCTTAGTGAGAGGGCCCACAGATACGCAGTATTTT. This sequence encodes CASSLVRGPTDTQYF.

The rearrangement joins TRBV4-2 to TRBJ1-4; D unclear. The germline V and J ends were trimmed by 0 bases and 7 bases, with 6 bases remaining between them. CDR1 is LGHNA, CDR2 YNFKEQ, per germline. This CDR3 region has 13 residues. This CDR3 reads CASSQEVSEKLFF. DNA for the CDR3: TGTGCCAGCAGCCAAGAAGTCAGTGAAAAACTGTTTTTT.